Following are 3 T cell receptor beta chains from one sample sequenced in a study of blood T cells in healthy people across ages. Primed by a sample-barcoded 5' primer and a J-beta primer mix, a second PCR proceeded for 7 to 11 cycles. Each CDR3 protein is one row after TCRdb ran MiXCR on the 5' RACE reads. The sample shows approximately 780,000 distinct CDR3 sequences, 20% to 30% of them seen only once. These data were also filed under a second study, of T cells of mothers and their children.

Sequenced material: blood. These receptors were taken from a boy younger than 18 in good health.

V and J are TRBV24-1 and TRBJ2-5; D gene ambiguous. The J call may be wrong; the DNA end is better matched by TRBJ2-7. Per germline, CDR1 KGHDR and CDR2 SFDVKD. The CDR3 runs 12 residues. The CDR3 DNA reads TGTGCCACCAGTGATTTGTGGGGCGAGCAGTACTTC. Translated: CATSDLWGEQYF.

The sample holds one count of this clonotype. The chain links TRBV6-2 or TRBV6-3 to TRBJ2-7, with TRBD1 matching over 8 bases. This CDR3 region has 16 residues. Germline V CDR1 and CDR2: MNHEY, SVGEGT. V was clipped by 4 bases and J by 7 bases; unmatched bases: 15. CDR3 in DNA: TGTGCCAGCAGTTCCATCCTTCAGGGGGCGAGAGAAGAGCAGTACTTC. It translates to CASSSILQGAREEQYF.

J is TRBJ2-7 and V is TRBV5-1; D unresolved. V was pared by 5 bases and J by 5 bases, with 11 bases between. This CDR3 contains 12 residues. Germline V CDR1 and CDR2: SGHRS, YFSETQ. The chain's CDR3 is CASRAMLDEQYF. CDR3 sequence (DNA): TGCGCCAGCAGAGCAATGCTGGACGAGCAGTACTTC.